Only a few counts were recorded for the clone carrying this T cell receptor (beta chain). Its antigen is not identified. Compared with germline, one end of the junction differs, possibly owing to a read error. Other DNA variants within this sample encode the same CDR3. CDR1 and CDR2 (germline): SGDLS, YYNGEE. This CDR3 is 17 amino acids long. The record originates from a study of T cell clones after liver transplantation. Study details: Pre-transplant mixed lymphocyte reactions yielded third-party-reactive TCRbeta sequences as comparators for graft-donor-reactive sequences.

Repertoires were generated with immunoSEQ multiplex PCR, while TCRdb's copy carries only in-frame clones and drops some. This sample has 4,500 to 6,000 clones, with 30% to 35% found just once. TCRbeta sequences of proliferating CFSE-low MLR cells were labeled alloreactive. Input material: CD4+ T cells from cultured PBMCs. This sequence joins TRBV9 and TRBJ2-6; D is possibly TRBD1 or TRBD2 (6 bases each). The clonotype originates from a human patient who received a liver transplant. Some of the T cells may derive from the graft donor. The DNA of the CDR3 is TGTGCCCGCAGCAAAGACCGGGGGCGCTCGGGGGCCAACGTCCTGACTTTC. Its protein product is CARSKDRGRSGANVLTF.